This T cell receptor beta chain was identified in a study of T cell clones after liver transplantation. Study in general: A pre-transplant mixed lymphocyte reaction with TCRbeta sequencing defined graft-donor-reactive clones followed in post-transplant blood.

General study findings and limits: A significant post-transplant drop in circulating graft-donor-reactive CD4 TCRbeta sequences occurred in most of the 8 subjects. Graft donor-reactive T cells possibly entered the graft instead of undergoing deletion.

Trimming stripped 6 bases from V and 7 bases from J, with 13 bases between. The germline CDR1 and CDR2 sequences are MDHEN and SYDVKM. The CDR3 consists of 14 residues. Sequenced by immunoSEQ multiplex PCR; TCRdb stores in-frame clones only, minus some. The sample has over 45,000 clones, about 67% seen once; the top ten hold around 9.5%. A remark on this clone: Its antigen is still unknown.

The TCR sequence derives from a human patient who received a liver transplant. Some T cells may arise from the graft donor. The rearrangement joins TRBV28 to TRBJ1-6; perhaps TRBD1 as D (6 bases). The material was CD4+ T cells from blood, obtained approximately 54 months after liver transplant. The CDR3 DNA reads as TGTGCCAGCAGCCGAGACAGGACAAATTCACCCCTCCACTTT. It specifies CASSRDRTNSPLHF.